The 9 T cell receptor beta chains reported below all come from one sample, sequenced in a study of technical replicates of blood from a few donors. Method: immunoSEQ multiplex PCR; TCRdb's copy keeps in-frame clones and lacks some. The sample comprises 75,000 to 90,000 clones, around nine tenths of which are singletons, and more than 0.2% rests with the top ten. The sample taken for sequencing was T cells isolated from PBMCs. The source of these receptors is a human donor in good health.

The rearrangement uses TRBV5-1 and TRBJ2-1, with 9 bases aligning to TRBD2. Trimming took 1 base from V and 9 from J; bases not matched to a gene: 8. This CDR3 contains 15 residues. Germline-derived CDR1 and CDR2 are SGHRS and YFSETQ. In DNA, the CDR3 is TGCGCCAGCAGCTTGACAGCGGGAGGCCCGGGTGAGCAGTTCTTC. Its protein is CASSLTAGGPGEQFF.

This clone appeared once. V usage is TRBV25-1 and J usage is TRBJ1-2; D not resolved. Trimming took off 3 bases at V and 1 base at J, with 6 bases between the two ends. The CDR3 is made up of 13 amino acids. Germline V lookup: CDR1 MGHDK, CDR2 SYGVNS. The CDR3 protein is CASSEQVNYGYTF. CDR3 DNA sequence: TGTGCCAGCAGTGAGCAGGTTAACTATGGCTACACCTTC.

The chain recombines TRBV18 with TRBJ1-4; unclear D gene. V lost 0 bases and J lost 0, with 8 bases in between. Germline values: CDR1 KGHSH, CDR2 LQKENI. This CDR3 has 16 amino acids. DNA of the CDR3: TGTGCCAGCTCACCACCTCGGGGTTCAACTAATGAAAAACTGTTTTTT. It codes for CASSPPRGSTNEKLFF. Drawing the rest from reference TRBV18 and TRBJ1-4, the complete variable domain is NAGVMQNPRHLVRRRGQEARLRCSPMKGHSHVYWYRQLPEEGLKFMVYLQKENIIDESGMPKERFSAEFPKEGPSILRIQQVVRGDSAAYFCASSPPRGSTNEKLFFGSGTQLSVL.

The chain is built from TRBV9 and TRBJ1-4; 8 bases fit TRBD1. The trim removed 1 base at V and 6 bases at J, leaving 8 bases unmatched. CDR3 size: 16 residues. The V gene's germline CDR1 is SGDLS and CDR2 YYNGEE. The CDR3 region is CASSVTPGQEDEKLFF. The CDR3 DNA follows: TGTGCCAGCAGCGTAACTCCGGGACAGGAGGATGAAAAACTGTTTTTT.

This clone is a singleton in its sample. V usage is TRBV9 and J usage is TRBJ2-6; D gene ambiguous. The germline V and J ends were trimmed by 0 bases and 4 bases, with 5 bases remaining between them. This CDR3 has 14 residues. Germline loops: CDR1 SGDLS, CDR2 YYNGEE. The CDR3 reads CASSVALGANVLTF. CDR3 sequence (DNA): TGTGCCAGCAGCGTAGCACTCGGGGCCAACGTCCTGACTTTC.

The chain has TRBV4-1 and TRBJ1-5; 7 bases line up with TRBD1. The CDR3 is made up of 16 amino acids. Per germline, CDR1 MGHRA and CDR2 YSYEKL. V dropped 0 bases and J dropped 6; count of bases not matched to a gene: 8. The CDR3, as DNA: TGCGCCAGCAGCCAAGAAGACAGGGCTGTTTCTCAGCCCCAGCATTTT. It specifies CASSQEDRAVSQPQHF.

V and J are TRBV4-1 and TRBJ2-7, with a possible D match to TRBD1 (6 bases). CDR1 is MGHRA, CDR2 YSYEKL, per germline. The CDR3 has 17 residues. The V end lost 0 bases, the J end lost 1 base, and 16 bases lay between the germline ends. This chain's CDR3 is CASSQEYTGSFSYEQYF. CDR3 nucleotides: TGCGCCAGCAGCCAAGAGTACACAGGGAGTTTTTCCTACGAGCAGTACTTC.

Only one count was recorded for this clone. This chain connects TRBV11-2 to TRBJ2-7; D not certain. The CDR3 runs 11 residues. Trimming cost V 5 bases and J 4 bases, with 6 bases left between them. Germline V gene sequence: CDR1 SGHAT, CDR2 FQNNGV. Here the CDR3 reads CASSPLYEQYF. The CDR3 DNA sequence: TGTGCCAGCAGCCCTCTGTACGAGCAGTACTTC.

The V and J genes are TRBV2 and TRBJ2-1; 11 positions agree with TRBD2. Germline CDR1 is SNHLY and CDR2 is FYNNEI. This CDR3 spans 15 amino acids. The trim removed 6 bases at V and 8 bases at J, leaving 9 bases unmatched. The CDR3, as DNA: TGTGCCAGCAGCGATAGCGGGGGGGCTGCCGATGAGCAGTTCTTC. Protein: CASSDSGGAADEQFF.